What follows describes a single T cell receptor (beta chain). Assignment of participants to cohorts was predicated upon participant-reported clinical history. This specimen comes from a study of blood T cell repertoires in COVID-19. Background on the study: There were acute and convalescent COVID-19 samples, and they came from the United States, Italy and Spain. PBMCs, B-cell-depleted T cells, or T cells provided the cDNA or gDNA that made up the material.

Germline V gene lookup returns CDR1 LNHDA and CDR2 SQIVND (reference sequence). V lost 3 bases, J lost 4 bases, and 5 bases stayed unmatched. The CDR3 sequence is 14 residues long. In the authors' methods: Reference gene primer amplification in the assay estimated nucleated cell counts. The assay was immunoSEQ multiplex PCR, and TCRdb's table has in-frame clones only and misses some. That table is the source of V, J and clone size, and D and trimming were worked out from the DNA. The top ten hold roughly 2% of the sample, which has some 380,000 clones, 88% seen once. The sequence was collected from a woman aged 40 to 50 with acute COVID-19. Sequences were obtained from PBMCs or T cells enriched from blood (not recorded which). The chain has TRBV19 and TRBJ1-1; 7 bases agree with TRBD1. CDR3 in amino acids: CASSIGRGSTEAFF. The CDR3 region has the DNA TGTGCCAGTAGTATTGGCAGGGGGAGCACTGAAGCTTTCTTT.